This paragraph covers one TCR beta chain sequence. This clone's antigen is unknown. Base qualities are not at hand, and no much larger clone is one base apart. What the time point label conveys for this sample: baseline before first vaccination. Samples from vaccinated people were obtained from the UK trials COV001 and COV002, which included a single-blind randomized controlled phase 2/3 trial of AZD1222 (ChAdOx1 nCoV-19) in healthy adults. For TCRbeta chain sequencing, PBMC samples from trial participants were taken at day 0 and at day 28 after the second dose. The record originates from a study of T cell responses to AZD1222 COVID-19 vaccine (dated by TCRdb to about 2021). Regarding the study in general: AZD1222 recipients given second doses at about 4 weeks or at about 12 weeks were pooled, since spike-specific TCR depth and breadth were not found to differ between the two schedules. A total of 230 to 250 trial participants underwent TCR sequencing, of whom about 210 received two doses of AZD1222 and about 26 received two doses of the MenACWY control vaccine. Enrollment into the trials was organized by age into subgroups of 18-55, 56-69 and 70-plus years, and those subgroups contained approximately 160, 26 and 62 TCR-sequenced participants, respectively. What the authors observed across the whole study: Participants were mostly white British and included more females than males, and it was suggested by the authors that clonal diversity may have been underestimated. Because no samples from the day 14 peak response were available, repertoires could be characterized only after the peak T cell response. CD4 TCRs associated with the vaccine covered the entire spike protein, and the dominant responses were in regions 160-218 and 743-854. Conclusions about previously exposed vaccinees were limited because only six AZD1222 recipients were SARS-CoV-2 seropositive at baseline. A significant rise in spike-specific TCR breadth and depth was observed after two AZD1222 doses relative to day 0 and relative to MenACWY recipients. In the small 56-69-year group, the increase in depth fell short of significance, most likely because of low power. Reportedly, almost half of the unique spike-specific TCRs recognized epitopes lying outside the regions that are mutated in the B.1.351 and B.1.1.7 variants.

The CDR3 regions of human TCRbeta chains were analyzed by immunosequencing. The original methods were these. TCRs in the repertoires were compared against a reference library of SARS-CoV-2-specific TCRs that had been generated with the MIRA antigen-specificity platform. Breadth was defined as the fraction of unique TCRs that were SARS-CoV-2-associated, and depth was defined as the fraction of total T cells that were SARS-CoV-2-associated. Each spike-specific TCR was assigned to its reactive spike region and to a CD4 or CD8 class using the MIRA data. Log10-transformed breadth and depth values were compared by one-way ANOVA with Sidak's multiple comparisons tests. TCRdb carries this immuneACCESS record with in-frame sequences only. Its versions omit some clonotypes, under half of them owing to an unresolved V gene in the studies checked, with the rest unexplained. D and trimming were read from the DNA, whereas the V and J calls and clone size are those reported in that table. The table for this sample lists roughly 100,000 clones; roughly 91% of them were counted only once. The ten largest account for 9.1% of the sample.

CDR1 MDHEN and CDR2 SYDVKM were looked up in the germline V gene. Inclusive of the bounding cysteine and phenylalanine, the CDR3 is 13 residues long. Solely the CDR3 DNA is kept, with 39 bases framed from the first base. Relative to germline, V is 7 bases shorter and J is 4 bases shorter, with 11 bases between their ends. The sequence came from an adult in good health. The rearranged chain carries TRBV28 and TRBJ1-3; 5 matching bases give a weak D call of TRBD1. Source: peripheral blood, taken on day 0 of AZD1222 vaccination. The CDR3 amino acid sequence is: CASNSGAGNTIYF. The nucleotides are TGTGCCAGCAACTCTGGGGCAGGAAACACCATATATTTT.